The 30 T cell receptor beta chains reported below all come from one sample, sequenced in a study of OX40 agonist ivuxolimab in advanced cancers. Sequencing was performed with immunoSEQ multiplex PCR; in TCRdb, only in-frame clones are kept and a portion is missing. The repertoire holds about 68,000 clones, roughly nine tenths seen once, with approximately 0.32% in the top ten. The specimen was CD4+ or CD8+ T cells sorted from blood, collected in a trial of the OX40 agonist ivuxolimab. These receptors originate from an adult with an advanced solid tumor such as melanoma, head and neck, liver or kidney cancer.

The chain recombines TRBV20-1 with TRBJ2-4; the D is unclear. Trimming pared 7 bases from V and 0 bases from J, leaving 4 bases between. This CDR3 is 11 amino acids long. The V gene's germline CDR1 is DFQATT and CDR2 SNEGSKA (reference sequence). The CDR3 DNA follows: TGCAGTGTAATAGCCAAAAACATTCAGTACTTC. It translates to CSVIAKNIQYF.

The gene calls are TRBV11-3 and TRBJ2-3; D perhaps matches TRBD1 (5 bases). Germline CDR1 reads SGHNT; CDR2 reads YENEEA. The V end lost 3 bases, the J end lost 4 bases, and 8 bases lay between the germline ends. CDR3 length: 13 amino acids. CDR3 sequence reads: CASSFTGPDTQYF. CDR3 nucleotide sequence: TGTGCCAGCAGCTTTACAGGCCCAGATACGCAGTATTTT.

The J gene is TRBJ2-3, the V gene TRBV9; the D gene is possibly TRBD1 (5 bases). This CDR3 is built from 16 residues. Trimming took 0 bases from V and 6 from J, leaving 17 bases between them. CDR1 is SGDLS and CDR2 is YYNGEE in the germline V gene. The CDR3 sequence is CASSVVLRGFLDTQYF. Here the CDR3 DNA reads TGTGCCAGCAGCGTAGTACTTAGGGGATTTCTCGATACGCAGTATTTT.

The chain employs TRBV7-4 and TRBJ1-1, with D tentatively TRBD1 (6 bases). V lost 4 bases to trimming and J lost 0 bases, with 15 bases between them. Germline lookup yields CDR1 SGHVT and CDR2 SQSDAQ. This CDR3 is 16 amino acids long. The CDR3 bases are TGTGCCAGCAGCTCACCCCCGGGACAACTGAACACTGAAGCTTTCTTT. Translation: CASSSPPGQLNTEAFF.

The genes are TRBV6-1 and TRBJ2-1, with 8 bases that match TRBD2. Germline V gene sequence: CDR1 MNHNS, CDR2 SASEGT. V lost 6 bases, J lost 4 bases, and 5 bases stayed unmatched. CDR3 length equals 14 residues. For the CDR3, the DNA is TGTGCCAGCAGAAGTAGCGGGGAGTACAATGAGCAGTTCTTC. It specifies CASRSSGEYNEQFF.

The chain recombines TRBV12-5 with TRBJ2-6; 8 bases are a match to TRBD1. The ends lost 6 bases at V and 1 base at J; junction bases unmatched: 8. CDR3 length: 17 amino acids. Per germline, CDR1 LGHNT and CDR2 FRNRAP. CDR3 bases: TGTGCTAGTGGGGACAGGGCCGGCCCATCTGGGGCCAACGTCCTGACTTTC. Amino acids: CASGDRAGPSGANVLTF.

This clone was counted once. This sequence joins TRBV7-9 and TRBJ2-2, with TRBD1 identical over 9 bases. CDR1 and CDR2 (germline): SEHNR, FQNEAQ (reference sequence). V was clipped by 6 bases and J by 0 bases; unmatched bases: 5. The CDR3 contains 16 residues. The CDR3 DNA reads TGTGCCAGCAGTCAACAGGGGGCTTCGAACACCGGGGAGCTGTTTTTT. Amino acids: CASSQQGASNTGELFF.

The CDR3 sequence is CASSGQSVNQPQHF. CDR3 in DNA: TGTGCCAGCAGCGGTCAGTCCGTTAATCAGCCCCAGCATTTT. The chain uses TRBV6-5 and TRBJ1-5; no reliable D call. Germline lookup yields CDR1 MNHEY and CDR2 SVGAGI. Trimming cost V 6 bases and J 4 bases, with 13 bases left between them. The CDR3 consists of 14 residues.

CDR3 region: CAWSGLQAEAFF. As DNA, the CDR3 is TGTGCCTGGAGTGGCCTTCAGGCTGAAGCTTTCTTT. This chain connects TRBV30 to TRBJ1-1; D unresolved. Trimming shortened V by 1 base and J by 6 bases, and 9 bases separated the two germline ends. CDR1 is GTSNPN and CDR2 is SVGIG in the germline V gene (reference sequence). The CDR3 contains 12 residues.

The chain combines TRBV19 with TRBJ1-5; 7 bases are shared with TRBD1. The V gene end was trimmed by 3 bases and the J gene end by 3 bases; junction bases not matched to a gene: 8. CDR1 is LNHDA, CDR2 SQIVND, per germline (reference sequence). The CDR3 has 16 residues. Here the CDR3 DNA reads TGTGCCAGTAGTATCCCCAGGGGGAGAAACAATCAGCCCCAGCATTTT. This encodes CASSIPRGRNNQPQHF.

The chain recombines TRBV29-1 with TRBJ1-2; perhaps TRBD1 as D (6 bases). The CDR3 totals 12 residues. The V gene's germline CDR1 is SQVTM and CDR2 ANQGSEA. Trimming shortened V by 4 bases and J by 3 bases, and 9 bases separated the two germline ends. The CDR3 DNA is TGCAGCGTTGTTAGGACAGACTATGGCTACACCTTC. This translates into CSVVRTDYGYTF.

This chain links TRBV5-5 with TRBJ2-7; 10 positions match TRBD2. Looked up from germline, CDR1 is SGHKS and CDR2 is YYEKEE (reference sequence). After removal of 5 bases from V and 1 base from J, the junction contained 6 bases not matched to a gene. The CDR3 is 15 amino acids. CDR3 sequence reads: CASSSLAGGSYEQYF. The CDR3 coding sequence is TGTGCCAGCAGTTCCTTAGCGGGAGGTTCCTACGAGCAGTACTTC.

CDR3 residues: CASSQGVIAGGLGGNEQFF. The CDR3 DNA sequence: TGTGCCAGCAGCCAAGGCGTCATAGCGGGAGGGCTCGGGGGGAATGAGCAGTTCTTC. The J gene is TRBJ2-1, the V gene TRBV14, with 11 nucleotides matching TRBD2. With 1 base clipped from V and 7 bases from J, the junction kept 15 bases outside the gene matches. This CDR3 is 19 amino acids long. Germline V gene data show CDR1 as SGHDN and CDR2 as FVKESK.

This clone was detected once. The chain employs TRBV6-5 and TRBJ2-5, with 12 bases fitting TRBD2. CDR3 length: 15 residues. J gave up 5 bases and V 6 bases, and 7 bases lay outside the gene matches. CDR1 is MNHEY, CDR2 SVGAGI, per germline. The CDR3 loop is CASSRPGLAGETQYF. The CDR3 coding sequence is TGTGCCAGCAGCAGACCCGGACTAGCGGGGGAGACCCAGTACTTC.

This clone is a singleton in its sample. V and J are TRBV5-4 and TRBJ2-5; maybe TRBD1 (5 bases). The germline gives CDR1 SGHNT, CDR2 YYREEE (reference sequence). The V end was cut by 0 bases, the J end by 3 bases, with 12 bases between. The CDR3 totals 15 residues. This chain's CDR3 is CASSLVDPGKETQYF. CDR3 in DNA: TGTGCCAGCAGCTTGGTGGATCCAGGGAAAGAGACCCAGTACTTC.

The V call is TRBV15, the J call TRBJ2-6, with D maybe TRBD1 (6 bases). The CDR3 extends over 18 amino acids. Germline V gene lookup returns CDR1 LNHNV and CDR2 YYDKDF (reference sequence). The ends were cut back, 0 bases at V and 2 bases at J, with 14 bases in the middle. CDR3 amino acids: CATSRDRGVGAGANVLTF. The CDR3, as DNA: TGTGCCACCAGCAGAGACAGGGGAGTCGGCGCTGGGGCCAACGTCCTGACTTTC.

This sequence joins TRBV5-1 and TRBJ2-5; D gene unclear. The V and J ends lost 0 bases and 5 bases respectively, with 11 bases between them. Germline loops: CDR1 SGHRS, CDR2 YFSETQ. CDR3 length equals 14 residues. DNA for the CDR3: TGCGCCAGCAGCTTGGCGTCCCTGGAGGAGACCCAGTACTTC. Residues: CASSLASLEETQYF.

This chain uses TRBV25-1 with TRBJ1-4; D gene ambiguous. V was pared by 3 bases and J by 13 bases, with 15 bases between. The CDR3 runs 13 residues. Germline V lookup: CDR1 MGHDK, CDR2 SYGVNS. CDR3 DNA sequence: TGTGCCAGCAGTGATTTCGGACCGCGACTACTGTTTTTT. It encodes CASSDFGPRLLFF. Full variable domain (outside the CDR3, taken from reference TRBV25-1 and TRBJ1-4): EADIYQTPRYLVIGTGKKITLECSQTMGHDKMYWYQQDPGMELHLIHYSYGVNSTEKGDLSSESTVSRIRTEHFPLTLESARPSHTSQYLCASSDFGPRLLFFGSGTQLSVL.

The count of this clone is one. The chain has TRBV5-6 and TRBJ2-7, with a possible D match to TRBD2 (5 bases). V was shortened by 3 bases and J by 0 bases, with 22 bases between the two germline ends. CDR3 size: 18 residues. Germline CDR1 SGHDT, CDR2 YYEEEE. CDR3 sequence: CASSSRRLLGFLSYEQYF. The CDR3 DNA reads as TGTGCCAGCAGCTCAAGGAGACTACTCGGTTTTCTCTCCTACGAGCAGTACTTC.

The chain joins TRBV6-1 to TRBJ1-1; 7 bases line up with TRBD1. The length of the CDR3 is 13 residues. The J segment lost 5 bases and the V segment lost 6 bases, leaving 6 bases of the junction unmatched. Per the germline V gene, CDR1 is MNHNS and CDR2 is SASEGT. CDR3 coding DNA: TGTGCCAGCAGGGCCTCAGGGGGGACTGAAGCTTTCTTT. Amino acid sequence: CASRASGGTEAFF.

V usage is TRBV19 and J usage is TRBJ2-4, with D perhaps given as TRBD1 or TRBD2 (5 bases each). CDR3 length equals 13 residues. The V end lost 6 bases, the J end lost 0 bases, and 6 bases lay between the germline ends. Germline assignment: CDR1 LNHDA and CDR2 SQIVND (reference sequence). CDR3 in DNA: TGTGCCAGTAGCGGGACAGCCAAAAACATTCAGTACTTC. This gives the protein CASSGTAKNIQYF.

The CDR3 region is CASSLFLARGTGELFF. The CDR3 nucleotides are TGCGCCAGCAGCTTGTTTCTTGCACGGGGCACCGGGGAGCTGTTTTTT. This chain connects TRBV5-1 to TRBJ2-2, with a weak D call TRBD2 (5 bases). CDR1 SGHRS and CDR2 YFSETQ come from the germline V gene. V was trimmed by 1 base and J by 4 bases, leaving 14 bases between them. This CDR3 is built from 16 residues.

CDR3 residues: CSGGQGAHEQFF. CDR3 in DNA: TGCAGCGGGGGACAGGGGGCCCATGAGCAGTTCTTC. The chain recombines TRBV29-1 with TRBJ2-1; 12 positions agree with TRBD1. The trim removed 7 bases at V and 8 bases at J, leaving 3 bases unmatched. Germline-derived CDR1 and CDR2 are SQVTM and ANQGSEA. CDR3 length: 12 residues.

A single count supports this clone. The chain carries TRBV29-1 and TRBJ2-3; 14 bases are a match to TRBD2. The germline V gene has CDR1 SQVTM and CDR2 ANQGSEA. The CDR3 spans 15 residues. V gave up 7 bases and J gave up 3 bases; unmatched junction bases: 6. CDR3 in DNA: TGCAGCGGTTCAAGACTAGCGGGAGGGACAGATACGCAGTATTTT. Translated: CSGSRLAGGTDTQYF.

V gene TRBV5-6 combines with J gene TRBJ2-7, with 10 bases aligning to TRBD1. The V gene's germline CDR1 is SGHDT and CDR2 YYEEEE. Unmatched junction bases numbered 5, after V lost 5 bases and J lost 3 bases. The CDR3 is 14 amino acids. CDR3 DNA: TGTGCCAGCAGACCGGGACAGGGGTACTACGAGCAGTACTTC. This codes for CASRPGQGYYEQYF. The variable domain in full, completed from reference TRBV5-6 and TRBJ2-7, reads DAGVTQSPTHLIKTRGQQVTLRCSPKSGHDTVSWYQQALGQGPQFIFQYYEEEERQRGNFPDRFSGHQFPNYSSELNVNALLLGDSALYLCASRPGQGYYEQYFGPGTRLTVT.

The rearrangement links TRBV4-1 to TRBJ2-1; D not certain. The length of the CDR3 is 15 residues. Trimming stripped 0 bases from V and 6 bases from J, with 12 bases between. Germline-derived CDR1 and CDR2 are MGHRA and YSYEKL. The CDR3 sequence: CASSQDRQVSNEQFF. The CDR3 bases are TGCGCCAGCAGCCAAGATAGGCAGGTGAGCAATGAGCAGTTCTTC.

The rearrangement uses TRBV7-9 and TRBJ2-3; the D gene is possibly TRBD2 (5 bases). V gave up 3 bases and J gave up 0 bases, with 13 bases separating them. CDR3 length equals 16 residues. CDR1 SEHNR and CDR2 FQNEAQ come from the germline V gene (reference sequence). CDR3 bases: TGTGCCAGCAGCTTGGGAGACACCCCTAGCACAGATACGCAGTATTTT. This codes for CASSLGDTPSTDTQYF.

The chain combines TRBV5-4 with TRBJ2-3; the D is unclear. V was clipped by 2 bases and J by 6 bases, with 13 bases between them. Looked up from germline, CDR1 is SGHNT and CDR2 is YYREEE (reference sequence). This CDR3 spans 14 amino acids. The CDR3 sequence: CASSFPDGGDTQYF. In nucleotides, the CDR3 is TGTGCCAGCAGCTTCCCGGACGGTGGGGATACGCAGTATTTT. Variable domain in full (rest from reference TRBV5-4 and TRBJ2-3): ETGVTQSPTHLIKTRGQQVTLRCSSQSGHNTVSWYQQALGQGPQFIFQYYREEENGRGNFPPRFSGLQFPNYSSELNVNALELDDSALYLCASSFPDGGDTQYFGPGTRLTVL.

The rearrangement links TRBV11-2 to TRBJ2-1; TRBD1 agrees at 8 bases. Losses at the gene ends were 1 base for V and 4 bases for J; bases not matched to a gene: 3. The CDR3 extends over 15 amino acids. The germline V gene encodes CDR1 SGHAT and CDR2 FQNNGV. The CDR3 is CASSLGRGPYNEQFF. CDR3 DNA: TGTGCCAGCAGCTTAGGCAGGGGGCCGTACAATGAGCAGTTCTTC.

This sequence joins TRBV28 and TRBJ1-2, with 7 bases matching TRBD1. From germline, CDR1 is MDHEN and CDR2 SYDVKM. CDR3 length: 15 amino acids. The V and J ends lost 3 bases and 2 bases, in that order; junction bases with no gene match: 6. The CDR3 loop reads CASSLEKTGNYGYTF. CDR3 DNA: TGTGCCAGCAGTTTGGAAAAGACAGGGAACTATGGCTACACCTTC.